This T cell receptor (beta chain) was sequenced for a study of T cells in Graves' hyperthyroidism and ophthalmopathy. The germline V gene has CDR1 DFQATT and CDR2 SNEGSKA (reference sequence). This CDR3 contains 13 residues. Trimming shortened V by 7 bases and J by 4 bases, and 17 bases separated the two germline ends. Authors of the study amplified TCR beta CDR3 regions from RNA transcripts. A first-round RT-PCR of the TCR CDR3 used the HTBI primer set. Each CDR3 protein is one row after TCRdb ran MiXCR on the multiplex PCR reads. Altogether about 690,000 distinct CDR3 sequences are present, 17% being singletons, with the ten largest covering 15% to 18%. The definition of stable Graves' hyperthyroidism was no ophthalmopathy progression within 18 months. Cells are PBMCs isolated from approximately 9.2 ml of fresh blood. This clonotype was picked up many times.

The chain carries TRBV20-1 and TRBJ2-7; D is perhaps TRBD1 or TRBD2 (5 bases each). Specimen: blood. The TCR originated in a man in his forties or fifties with Graves' hyperthyroidism. DNA of the CDR3: TGCAGTGGAACGAGGGCAGGGCGGTACGAGCAGTACTTC. Residues: CSGTRAGRYEQYF.